This TCR beta chain originates from a study of blood T cell repertoires in COVID-19. The overall study: The United States, Italy and Spain provided the acute and convalescent COVID-19 samples. T cells, B-cell-depleted T cells, or PBMCs supplied cDNA or gDNA.

In germline, CDR1 is MNHEY, CDR2 SVGAGI. Germline trimming cut 8 bases from V and 3 bases from J; bases unmatched to any gene: 8. This CDR3 comprises 15 residues. Original data processing: Counts of nucleated cells, estimated from reference gene primer amplification, were obtained. Using immunoSEQ multiplex PCR, the repertoire was profiled, and TCRdb retains in-frame clones only, with some absent. The DNA gave D and trimming, while V, J and clone size come from that table. Of hundreds of thousands of clones listed, more than 70% are singletons. The V gene is TRBV6-5, the J gene TRBJ2-1; TRBD2 matches at 9 bases. The sequencing input was peripheral blood. This sequence originates from a woman aged 45-60 years with acute or convalescent COVID-19. CDR3 coding DNA: TGTGCCAGCTGGGGAGCTAGCGGGGTCTACAATGAGCAGTTCTTC. Translated, it gives CASWGASGVYNEQFF.